This T cell receptor beta chain was identified in a study of CD8 T cells in ankylosing spondylitis. Using its own MiXCR run on the 5' RACE reads, TCRdb lists one record per CDR3 protein. Here the sample spans about 800,000 distinct CDR3 sequences, about 10% being singletons. Study findings and constraints: Typical of ankylosing spondylitis blood, it appeared, was a TCR beta motif of roughly eight highly homologous variants.

Trimming pared 3 bases from V and 7 bases from J, leaving 6 bases between. CDR3 length: 10 residues. From germline, CDR1 is SQVTM and CDR2 ANQGSEA. This clonotype has a count of ten or more. Antigen unknown. The sample taken for sequencing was blood, either unsorted or a sorted T cell fraction (not recorded which). This chain connects TRBV29-1 to TRBJ1-2; maybe TRBD1 (5 bases). The clonotype originates from a male donor with ankylosing spondylitis. CDR3 DNA sequence: TGCAGCGTTGAGAGGGGTGGCTACACCTTC. It yields the protein CSVERGGYTF. Combining the CDR3 with reference TRBV29-1 and TRBJ1-2 gives the whole variable domain SAVISQKPSRDICQRGTSLTIQCQVDSQVTMMFWYRQQPGQSLTLIATANQGSEATYESGFVIDKFPISRPNLTFSTLTVSNMSPEDSSIYLCSVERGGYTFGSGTRLTVV.